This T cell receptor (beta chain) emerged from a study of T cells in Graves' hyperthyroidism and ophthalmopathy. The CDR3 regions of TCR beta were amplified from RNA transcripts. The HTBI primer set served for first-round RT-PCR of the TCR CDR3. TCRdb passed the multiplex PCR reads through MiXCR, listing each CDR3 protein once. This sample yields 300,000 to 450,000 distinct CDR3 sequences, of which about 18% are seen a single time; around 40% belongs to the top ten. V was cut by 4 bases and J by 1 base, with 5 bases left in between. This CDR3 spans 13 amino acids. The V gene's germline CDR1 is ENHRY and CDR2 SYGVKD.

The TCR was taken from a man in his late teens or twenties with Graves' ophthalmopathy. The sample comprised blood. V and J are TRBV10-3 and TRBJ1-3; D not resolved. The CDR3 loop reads CAISAPSGNTIYF. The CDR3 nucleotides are TGTGCCATCAGTGCTCCATCTGGAAACACCATATATTTT.